The TCR beta chain described here comes from a study of T cells in Graves' hyperthyroidism and ophthalmopathy. Across the whole study: Peripheral blood samples were taken at initial diagnosis, prior to any treatment. Regarding the study as a whole: Researchers found most expanded thyroid clonotypes above 0.001 in blood as well.

Template material for amplifying TCR beta CDR3 regions consisted of RNA transcripts. The HTBI primer set served for first-round RT-PCR of the TCR CDR3. TCRdb reprocessed the multiplex PCR reads via MiXCR and lists one record per CDR3 protein. The sample lists under 650,000 distinct CDR3 sequences, about 16% occurring once. Per germline, CDR1 SGHTA and CDR2 FQGTGA. The V end was cut by 6 bases, the J end by 1 base, with 11 bases between. The CDR3 totals 14 residues. This clonotype occurred many times. Its cognate antigen is unknown. This sample holds PBMCs from 8.5 to 10 ml fresh peripheral blood. Sequenced: blood. This clonotype was obtained from a woman in her 30s with Graves' hyperthyroidism. The chain carries TRBV7-3 and TRBJ2-3; D may be TRBD1 (6 bases). DNA of the CDR3: TGTGCCAGCAGTTCAGGGGTCGGCACAGATACGCAGTATTTT. Translating gives CASSSGVGTDTQYF. Complete variable domain (other parts from reference TRBV7-3 and TRBJ2-3): GAGVSQTPSNKVTEKGKYVELRCDPISGHTALYWYRQSLGQGPEFLIYFQGTGAADDSGLPNDRFFAVRPEGSVSTLKIQRTERGDSAVYLCASSSGVGTDTQYFGPGTRLTVL.